This T cell receptor (beta chain) was documented in a study of memory CD4+ T cells and cytomegalovirus serostatus (dated by TCRdb to between 2017 and 2020). Regarding the research as a whole: The cohort included around 33 healthy adults from Belgium, of whom 9 were CMV seropositive and 24 were CMV seronegative. To replicate a published TCR-based CMV serostatus classifier, the researchers sequenced the CD4+ memory TCRbeta repertoires of a Belgian cohort whose cytomegalovirus serostatus was known.

Single viable CD3+CD4+CD8-CD45RO+ cells were sorted as memory CD4+ T cells on a FACSAria II. CMV serostatus was determined with a Roche Elecsys assay detecting serum IgG against CMV pp150, pp28, p38 and p52. Following thawing, total CD4+ T cells were enriched through positive selection using CD4 magnetic microbeads. The samples came from a separate study whose specific focus was interrogating the CD4+ T cell memory repertoire. Following standard operating procedures, peripheral blood mononuclear cells were isolated and cryopreserved, while serum was kept at -80 degrees C. CD3-PerCP (BW264/56), CD4-APC (RPA-T4), CD45RO-PE (UCHT1) and CD8-Pacific Orange (3B5) antibodies were used for staining, and non-viable cells were excluded with Sytox blue. Turning to this clone: There is no known antigen for this receptor. It has no much larger one-base neighbor in the sample; base qualities were not kept.

Genomic DNA was extracted from sorted cells with the Quick-DNA Microprep Kit. TCRbeta DNA was amplified with the immunoSEQ hsTCRbeta kit following the manufacturer's protocol. An Illumina MiSeq instrument was used to sequence the TCRbeta libraries. Turning to the authors' computational methods: Once out-of-frame sequences had been removed, 2,204,828 distinct TCRbeta sequences were left, which works out to an average of roughly 64,000 per individual. Two values were used to score each individual: the count of about 160 previously reported CMV-associated TCRbeta sequences and the total count of productive distinct TCRbeta sequences. A beta-binomial model was reimplemented in Python, and scikit-learn random forests with default parameters were trained on data from the US cohort. Classifier performance on the Belgian cohort was summarized as median AUC with percentile confidence intervals calculated over 10,000 bootstrap iterations. TCRdb obtained this table from immuneACCESS and retained in-frame rearrangements with V and J assigned. These tables miss some clones; where compared with another copy, unresolved V genes account for less than half of the shortfall, and the remainder is unexplained. V, J and clone size derive from that table, while D and trimming were established from the DNA sequence. The sample records 45,000 to 60,000 clones, about 78% of which are singletons. The top ten constitute about 0.64% of the sample.

Taken from the germline V gene, the CDR1 and CDR2 loops are SGHVS and FQNEAQ. The CDR3 spans 13 residues, from the cysteine through the phenylalanine. The kept DNA is CDR3 alone, 39 bases in frame from the first base. V is pared back by 1 base and J by 2 bases, with 5 bases lying between the germline termini. Study-wide conclusions, independent of this receptor: Only CD4+CD45RO+ memory cells were sequenced, in contrast to the original study, in which naive and memory CD4+ and CD8+ populations were covered. Among the 150 to 200 previously reported CMV-associated TCRbeta sequences, some 67 showed up in the CD4+ memory repertoires, with each one found in between one and five individuals. The results were interpreted as suggesting that the CMV-associated TCR signature is mostly present in the CD4+ memory repertoire. On the Belgian cohort, the classifier built on the original framework reached a median bootstrapped AUC of roughly 0.96, with a 95% CI of 0.76-1.00. For predicting CMV serostatus, the median bootstrapped AUC was 0.95 using the original framework and around 0.9 using a US-trained random forest.

The sequence was obtained from an adult in good health and CMV-seronegative. The chain is made from TRBV7-8 and TRBJ1-2; no D gene can be assigned with confidence. Source material: memory CD4+ T cells from blood. The nucleotide sequence is given as TGTGCCAGCAGCTTAGTGGCGAACTATGGCTACACCTTC. This gives the protein CASSLVANYGYTF.